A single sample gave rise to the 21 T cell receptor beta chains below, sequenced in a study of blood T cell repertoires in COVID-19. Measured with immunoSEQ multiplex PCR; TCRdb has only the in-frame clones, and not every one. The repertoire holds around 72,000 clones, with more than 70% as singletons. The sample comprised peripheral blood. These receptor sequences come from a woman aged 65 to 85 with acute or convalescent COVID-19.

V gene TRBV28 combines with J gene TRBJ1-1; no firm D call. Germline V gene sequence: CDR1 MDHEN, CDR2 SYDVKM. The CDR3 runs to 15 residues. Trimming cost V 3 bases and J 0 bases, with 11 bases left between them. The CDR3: CASSLSGPLNTEAFF. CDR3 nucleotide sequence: TGTGCCAGCAGTTTGAGCGGGCCTTTGAACACTGAAGCTTTCTTT.

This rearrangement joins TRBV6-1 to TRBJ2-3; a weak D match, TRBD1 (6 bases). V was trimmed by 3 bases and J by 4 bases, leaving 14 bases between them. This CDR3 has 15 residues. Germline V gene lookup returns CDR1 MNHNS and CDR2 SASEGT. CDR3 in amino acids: CASSDSTAGADTQYF. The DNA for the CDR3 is TGTGCCAGCAGTGATAGTACAGCAGGGGCAGATACGCAGTATTTT.

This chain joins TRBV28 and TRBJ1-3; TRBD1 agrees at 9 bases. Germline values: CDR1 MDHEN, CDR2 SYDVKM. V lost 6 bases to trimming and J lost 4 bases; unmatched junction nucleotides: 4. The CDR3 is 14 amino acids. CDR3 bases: TGTGCCAGCAGGAACAGGGGGCTAGGAAACACCATATATTTT. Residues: CASRNRGLGNTIYF.

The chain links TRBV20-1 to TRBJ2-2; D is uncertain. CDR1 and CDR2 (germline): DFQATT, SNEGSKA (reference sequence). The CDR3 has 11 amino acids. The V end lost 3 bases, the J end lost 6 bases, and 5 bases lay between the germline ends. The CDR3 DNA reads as TGCAGTGCTAGTCTTTCCGGGGAGCTGTTTTTT. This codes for CSASLSGELFF.

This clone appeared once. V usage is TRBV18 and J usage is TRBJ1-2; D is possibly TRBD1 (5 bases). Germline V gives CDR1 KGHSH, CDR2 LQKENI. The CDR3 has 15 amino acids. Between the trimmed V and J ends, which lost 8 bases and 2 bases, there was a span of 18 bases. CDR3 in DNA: TGTGCCAGCACCCCATCGACAGATATCAACTATGGCTACACCTTC. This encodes CASTPSTDINYGYTF.

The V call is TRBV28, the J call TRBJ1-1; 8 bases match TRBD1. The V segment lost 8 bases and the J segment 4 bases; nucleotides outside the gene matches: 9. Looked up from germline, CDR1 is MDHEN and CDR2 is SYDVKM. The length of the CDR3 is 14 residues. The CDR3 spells CASDPGGGSTEAFF. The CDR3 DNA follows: TGTGCCAGCGACCCAGGGGGCGGTAGCACTGAAGCTTTCTTT.

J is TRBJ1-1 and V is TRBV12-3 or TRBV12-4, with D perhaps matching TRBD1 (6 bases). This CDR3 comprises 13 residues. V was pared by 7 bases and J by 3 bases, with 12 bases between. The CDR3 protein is CASTYAGDTEAFF. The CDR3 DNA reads TGTGCCAGCACCTATGCAGGGGACACTGAAGCTTTCTTT.

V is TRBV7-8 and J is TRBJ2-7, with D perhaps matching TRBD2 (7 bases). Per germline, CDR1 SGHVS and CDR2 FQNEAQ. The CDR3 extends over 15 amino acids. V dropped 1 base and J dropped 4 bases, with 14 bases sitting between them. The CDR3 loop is CASSLDGEGVYEQYF. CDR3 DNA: TGTGCCAGCAGCTTAGACGGGGAGGGGGTTTACGAGCAGTACTTC.

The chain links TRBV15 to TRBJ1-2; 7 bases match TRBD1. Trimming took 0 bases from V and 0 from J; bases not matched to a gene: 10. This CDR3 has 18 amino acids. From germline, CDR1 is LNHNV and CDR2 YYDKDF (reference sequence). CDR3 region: CATSRDRTGTSTNYGYTF. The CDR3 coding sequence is TGTGCCACCAGCAGAGATCGGACAGGAACATCTACTAACTATGGCTACACCTTC.

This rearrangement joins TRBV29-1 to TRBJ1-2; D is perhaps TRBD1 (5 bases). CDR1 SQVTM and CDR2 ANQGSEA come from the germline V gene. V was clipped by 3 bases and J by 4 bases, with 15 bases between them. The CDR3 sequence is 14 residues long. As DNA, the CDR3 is TGCAGCGTTGAGGAGGGGCCCCACCTCTATGGCTACACCTTC. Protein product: CSVEEGPHLYGYTF.

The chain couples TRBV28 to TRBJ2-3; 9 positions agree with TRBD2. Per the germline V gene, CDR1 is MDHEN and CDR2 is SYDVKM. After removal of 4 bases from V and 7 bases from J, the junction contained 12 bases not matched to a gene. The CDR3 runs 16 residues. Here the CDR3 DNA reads TGTGCCAGCAGTTCGGAACTAGCGGGTGTACAGTATACGCAGTATTTT. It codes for CASSSELAGVQYTQYF.

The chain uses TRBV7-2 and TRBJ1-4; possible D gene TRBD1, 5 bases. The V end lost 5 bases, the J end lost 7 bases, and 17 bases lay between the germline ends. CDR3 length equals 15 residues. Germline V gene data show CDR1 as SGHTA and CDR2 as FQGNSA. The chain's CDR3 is CASSPWGREAEKLFF. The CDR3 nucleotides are TGTGCCAGCAGCCCATGGGGCAGGGAAGCTGAAAAACTGTTTTTT.

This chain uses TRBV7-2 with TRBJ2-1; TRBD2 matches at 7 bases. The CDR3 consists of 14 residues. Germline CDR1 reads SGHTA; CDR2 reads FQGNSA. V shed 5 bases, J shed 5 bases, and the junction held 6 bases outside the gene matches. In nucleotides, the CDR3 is TGTGCCAGCAGCCCCAGCGGGGCAAACAATGAGCAGTTCTTC. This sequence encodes CASSPSGANNEQFF.

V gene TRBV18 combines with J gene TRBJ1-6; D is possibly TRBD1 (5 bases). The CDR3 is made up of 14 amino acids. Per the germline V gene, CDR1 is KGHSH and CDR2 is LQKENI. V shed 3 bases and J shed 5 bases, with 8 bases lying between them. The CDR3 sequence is CASSPLQDNSPLHF. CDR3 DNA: TGTGCCAGCTCACCCTTACAGGATAATTCACCCCTCCACTTT.

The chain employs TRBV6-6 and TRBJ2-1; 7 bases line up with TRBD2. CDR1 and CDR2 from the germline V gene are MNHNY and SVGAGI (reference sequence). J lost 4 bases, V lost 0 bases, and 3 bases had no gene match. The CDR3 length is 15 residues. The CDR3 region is CASSYSKGLYNEQFF. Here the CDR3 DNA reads TGTGCCAGCAGTTACTCGAAGGGACTATACAATGAGCAGTTCTTC.

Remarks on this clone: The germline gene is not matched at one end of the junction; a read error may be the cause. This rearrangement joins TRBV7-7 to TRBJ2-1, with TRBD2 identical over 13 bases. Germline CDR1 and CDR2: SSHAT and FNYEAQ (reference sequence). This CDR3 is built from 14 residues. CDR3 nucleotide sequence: TGTGCTAGCAGCCGTGGACTAGCGGGAGATGAGCAGTTCTTC. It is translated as CASSRGLAGDEQFF.

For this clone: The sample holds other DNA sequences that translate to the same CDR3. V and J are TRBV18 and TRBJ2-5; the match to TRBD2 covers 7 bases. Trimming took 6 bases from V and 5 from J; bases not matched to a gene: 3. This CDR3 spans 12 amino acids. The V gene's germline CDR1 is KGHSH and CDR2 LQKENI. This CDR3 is CASSPSGETQYF. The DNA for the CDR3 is TGTGCCAGCTCGCCTAGCGGCGAGACCCAGTACTTC.

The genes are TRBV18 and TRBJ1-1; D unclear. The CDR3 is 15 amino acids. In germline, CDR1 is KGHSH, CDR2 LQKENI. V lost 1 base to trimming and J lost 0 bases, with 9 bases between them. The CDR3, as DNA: TGTGCCAGCTCACCACGGCAGGCCATGAACACTGAAGCTTTCTTT. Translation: CASSPRQAMNTEAFF.

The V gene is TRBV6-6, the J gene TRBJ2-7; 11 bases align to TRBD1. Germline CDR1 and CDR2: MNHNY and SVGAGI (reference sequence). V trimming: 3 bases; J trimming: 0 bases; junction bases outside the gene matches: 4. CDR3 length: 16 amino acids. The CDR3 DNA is TGTGCCAGCAGTTATCCGGGACAGGGGGACTCCTACGAGCAGTACTTC. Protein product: CASSYPGQGDSYEQYF.

The CDR3 DNA sequence: TGTGCCAGCAGCGAAACTTTTCTGCCGGGACAGGGGAACACTGAAGCTTTCTTT. Translating gives CASSETFLPGQGNTEAFF. The rearrangement links TRBV9 to TRBJ1-1, with 9 nucleotides matching TRBD1. V shed 3 bases, J shed 1 base, and the junction held 13 bases outside the gene matches. The CDR3 has 18 amino acids. The germline gives CDR1 SGDLS, CDR2 YYNGEE.

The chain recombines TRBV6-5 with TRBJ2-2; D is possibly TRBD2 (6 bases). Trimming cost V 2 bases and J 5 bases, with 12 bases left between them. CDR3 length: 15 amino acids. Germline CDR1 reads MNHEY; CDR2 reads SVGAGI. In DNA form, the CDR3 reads TGTGCCAGCAGTTACGGAGGGAGAAGGACCGGGGAGCTGTTTTTT. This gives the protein CASSYGGRRTGELFF.